This TCR beta chain appears in the sequencing data of a study of cytomegalovirus exposure and HLA in healthy donors. Study outcomes and limitations: Reported results showed that the classifier diagnosed cytomegalovirus status with high specificity and sensitivity.

With 60 Vbeta and 13 Jbeta primers, the PCR was carried out. Clones were read by immunoSEQ multiplex PCR, and TCRdb kept only the in-frame ones, dropping some. There are 80,000 or so clones in the sample; less than 80% occur only once, and approximately 20% lies in the top ten. On this clone itself: Antigen: not known.

This CDR3 has 13 amino acids. V was cut by 6 bases and J by 5 bases, with 11 bases left in between. The germline CDR1 and CDR2 sequences are MNHEY and SVGAGI. The sample taken for sequencing was PBMCs. The V and J genes are TRBV6-5 and TRBJ1-5; D is possibly TRBD1 (6 bases). The TCR was taken from a man younger than 45 in good health and CMV-seropositive. The CDR3 here is CASRKSGDQPQHF. The CDR3 nucleotides are TGTGCCAGCAGGAAATCAGGGGATCAGCCCCAGCATTTT.